This T cell receptor beta chain came from a study of cytomegalovirus exposure and HLA in healthy donors. Germline lookup yields CDR1 MNHEY and CDR2 SMNVEV (reference sequence). The trim removed 5 bases at V and 7 bases at J, leaving 9 bases unmatched. The CDR3 consists of 15 residues. Donors came from a validation cohort of 95 to 150 subjects, distinct from the first 666-subject cohort. Libraries were prepared by immunoSEQ multiplex PCR; TCRdb keeps only in-frame clonotypes and omits some of them. Of around 73,000 clones listed, about 90% were seen once; the top ten hold 3.5% to 4%. The sample was PBMCs. This chain uses TRBV27 with TRBJ2-1; TRBD2 aligns across 9 bases. This clonotype originated in a young woman in good health and CMV-seropositive. The CDR3 is CASSGLGTSRNEQFF. The CDR3 bases are TGTGCCAGCAGTGGACTCGGGACTAGCAGAAATGAGCAGTTCTTC.